The 21 T cell receptor beta chains given below trace back to one sample, sequenced in a study of cytomegalovirus exposure and HLA in healthy donors. Using immunoSEQ multiplex PCR, the repertoire was profiled, and TCRdb retains in-frame clones only, with some absent. The sample shows over 60,000 clones, around 95% of them seen only once. Sequenced: PBMCs. These TCRs come from a man in his late teens or twenties in good health and CMV-seronegative.

The chain employs TRBV7-9 and TRBJ1-1; D gene uncertain. Trimming pared 2 bases from V and 1 base from J, leaving 14 bases between. Germline V gene data show CDR1 as SEHNR and CDR2 as FQNEAQ (reference sequence). The CDR3 sequence is 16 residues long. The CDR3: CASSLPSQVKNTEAFF. The CDR3 nucleotides are TGTGCCAGCAGCTTACCCTCACAAGTTAAGAACACTGAAGCTTTCTTT. The variable domain in full, completed from reference TRBV7-9 and TRBJ1-1, reads DTGVSQNPRHKITKRGQNVTFRCDPISEHNRLYWYRQTLGQGPEFLTYFQNEAQLEKSRLLSDRFSAERPKGSFSTLEIQRTEQGDSAMYLCASSLPSQVKNTEAFFGQGTRLTVV.

The chain recombines TRBV19 with TRBJ2-7; 11 bases are a match to TRBD2. Germline-derived CDR1 and CDR2 are LNHDA and SQIVND (reference sequence). The CDR3 consists of 16 residues. The ends lost 5 bases at V and 4 bases at J; junction bases unmatched: 10. CDR3 coding DNA: TGTGCCAGTAGTCCTCCTCCTAGCGGGGGGCCTTACGAGCAGTACTTC. Translated, it gives CASSPPPSGGPYEQYF.

CDR3 bases: TGTGCCAGCAGTTTGGGGGGACAGGGTGGAAATTCACCCCTCCACTTT. Amino acid sequence: CASSLGGQGGNSPLHF. V gene TRBV27 combines with J gene TRBJ1-6, with TRBD1 matching over 9 bases. Germline lookup yields CDR1 MNHEY and CDR2 SMNVEV (reference sequence). The junction had 7 bases not matched to a gene; V was cut back by 3 bases and J by 7 bases. CDR3 length equals 16 residues.

The chain combines TRBV11-3 with TRBJ2-1, with D tentatively TRBD1 (5 bases). The CDR3 totals 15 residues. The germline V gene encodes CDR1 SGHNT and CDR2 YENEEA. Trimming left V 5 bases short and J 1 base short, with 12 bases between. The CDR3 is CASSRVRGSYNEQFF. As DNA, the CDR3 is TGTGCCAGCAGCCGAGTAAGGGGATCCTACAATGAGCAGTTCTTC.

V gene TRBV29-1 combines with J gene TRBJ2-5, with a possible D match to TRBD2 (6 bases). The CDR3 has 13 amino acids. The germline CDR1 and CDR2 sequences are SQVTM and ANQGSEA. Trimming removed 2 bases at V and 2 bases at J, with 9 bases between. CDR3 in DNA: TGCAGCGTTGAATACGCGGGGCAAGAGACCCAGTACTTC. It specifies CSVEYAGQETQYF.

V and J are TRBV19 and TRBJ1-1; 7 nucleotides line up with TRBD1. This CDR3 comprises 15 residues. With V trimmed by 4 bases and J by 0 bases, 5 bases remained unmatched. Per the germline V gene, CDR1 is LNHDA and CDR2 is SQIVND (reference sequence). CDR3 residues: CASSRQGQMNTEAFF. CDR3 DNA sequence: TGTGCCAGTAGTAGACAGGGCCAAATGAACACTGAAGCTTTCTTT.

J is TRBJ1-4 and V is TRBV7-9; 10 bases align to TRBD1. This CDR3 spans 15 amino acids. CDR1 is SEHNR and CDR2 is FQNEAQ in the germline V gene (reference sequence). J was trimmed by 2 bases and V by 5 bases; bases with no gene match: 2. The CDR3 bases are TGTGCCAGCAGCCGGGGACAGGGGACTAATGAAAAACTGTTTTTT. Residues: CASSRGQGTNEKLFF.

The CDR3 spells CASSPGLGQEYGYTF. The CDR3 coding sequence is TGTGCCAGCTCACCGGGCCTGGGACAGGAGTATGGCTACACCTTC. This chain uses TRBV18 with TRBJ1-2; 8 bases map to TRBD1. V trimming: 3 bases; J trimming: 5 bases; junction bases outside the gene matches: 8. CDR1 and CDR2 (germline): KGHSH, LQKENI. The CDR3 runs 15 residues.

The chain is built from TRBV30 and TRBJ2-2, with D hard to call. The CDR3 extends over 13 amino acids. CDR1 is GTSNPN and CDR2 is SVGIG in the germline V gene (reference sequence). V was trimmed by 3 bases and J by 0 bases, leaving 5 bases between them. CDR3 residues: CAWRSSNTGELFF. In nucleotides, the CDR3 is TGTGCCTGGAGATCATCGAACACCGGGGAGCTGTTTTTT. Combining the CDR3 with reference TRBV30 and TRBJ2-2 gives the whole variable domain SQTIHQWPATLVQPVGSPLSLECTVEGTSNPNLYWYRQAAGRGLQLLFYSVGIGQISSEVPQNLSASRPQDRQFILSSKKLLLSDSGFYLCAWRSSNTGELFFGEGSRLTVL.

In nucleotides, the CDR3 is TGTGCCTGGAGTGTGGGCAAAGAGACCCAGTACTTC. Encoded protein: CAWSVGKETQYF. The chain employs TRBV30 and TRBJ2-5; unclear D gene. This CDR3 region has 12 residues. Looked up from germline, CDR1 is GTSNPN and CDR2 is SVGIG (reference sequence). The V and J ends lost 0 bases and 3 bases respectively, with 5 bases between them. The full variable domain, its missing parts supplied by reference TRBV30 and TRBJ2-5, is SQTIHQWPATLVQPVGSPLSLECTVEGTSNPNLYWYRQAAGRGLQLLFYSVGIGQISSEVPQNLSASRPQDRQFILSSKKLLLSDSGFYLCAWSVGKETQYFGPGTRLLVL.

This rearrangement joins TRBV5-4 to TRBJ1-1; D is ambiguous. Germline V lookup: CDR1 SGHNT, CDR2 YYREEE (reference sequence). The CDR3 sequence is 15 residues long. V lost 5 bases and J lost 5, with 19 bases in between. CDR3 coding DNA: TGTGCCAGCAGAGCCCGGGGAGCGGCTGAGACTGAAGCTTTCTTT. It encodes CASRARGAAETEAFF.

This chain uses TRBV5-1 with TRBJ1-6; possible D gene TRBD1, 5 bases. Germline loops: CDR1 SGHRS, CDR2 YFSETQ. Trimming cost V 0 bases and J 10 bases, with 11 bases left between them. The CDR3 covers 14 residues. The CDR3 is CASSLAQDPSPLHF. CDR3 DNA: TGCGCCAGCAGCTTGGCACAGGACCCCTCACCCCTCCACTTT.

The V and J genes are TRBV7-9 and TRBJ2-7, with 12 bases aligning to TRBD2. The CDR3 covers 16 residues. Losses at the gene ends were 4 bases for V and 0 bases for J; bases not matched to a gene: 4. Germline V gene sequence: CDR1 SEHNR, CDR2 FQNEAQ (reference sequence). The CDR3 DNA is TGTGCCAGCAGCTCAGGACTAGCGGGGAGCTCCTACGAGCAGTACTTC. It codes for CASSSGLAGSSYEQYF. Full variable domain (missing parts from reference TRBV7-9 and TRBJ2-7): DTGVSQNPRHKITKRGQNVTFRCDPISEHNRLYWYRQTLGQGPEFLTYFQNEAQLEKSRLLSDRFSAERPKGSFSTLEIQRTEQGDSAMYLCASSSGLAGSSYEQYFGPGTRLTVT.

The chain uses TRBV9 and TRBJ2-2, with TRBD1 matching 9 bases. Trimming took 4 bases from V and 6 from J; bases not matched to a gene: 10. CDR1 is SGDLS and CDR2 is YYNGEE in the germline V gene. CDR3 length: 16 amino acids. DNA for the CDR3: TGTGCCAGCAGCCCCGGGACAGGGATAGGGGCCGGGGAGCTGTTTTTT. It specifies CASSPGTGIGAGELFF.

This chain links TRBV27 with TRBJ2-7; maybe TRBD2 (6 bases). This CDR3 contains 14 residues. V was cut by 3 bases and J by 6 bases, with 15 bases left in between. CDR1 is MNHEY and CDR2 is SMNVEV in the germline V gene (reference sequence). The CDR3 is CASSFLGTLSEQYF. Written as DNA, the CDR3 is TGTGCCAGCAGTTTTCTCGGGACTCTCTCCGAGCAGTACTTC.

The chain recombines TRBV5-5 with TRBJ1-1; D unresolved. The V and J ends lost 0 bases and 4 bases respectively, with 16 bases between them. Germline CDR1 reads SGHKS; CDR2 reads YYEKEE (reference sequence). CDR3 size: 16 residues. CDR3 loop: CASSLELRGWGTEAFF. The CDR3 DNA sequence: TGTGCCAGCAGCTTGGAGCTGCGGGGATGGGGCACTGAAGCTTTCTTT.

The chain joins TRBV6-1 to TRBJ2-1; the D is unclear. The CDR3 runs 13 residues. The germline gives CDR1 MNHNS, CDR2 SASEGT. V lost 6 bases and J 7 bases, leaving 13 bases between the germline ends. CDR3 sequence: CASSFGTPNEQFF. The CDR3 DNA reads TGTGCCAGCAGCTTCGGTACTCCGAATGAGCAGTTCTTC.

This chain links TRBV4-2 with TRBJ2-5; 8 positions agree with TRBD2. Germline CDR1 is LGHNA and CDR2 is YNFKEQ. The CDR3 spans 17 residues. V dropped 5 bases and J dropped 1; count of bases not matched to a gene: 12. CDR3 DNA sequence: TGTGCCAGCAGCACCAACGGGGGACTAGGACCCCAAGAGACCCAGTACTTC. Its protein is CASSTNGGLGPQETQYF.

V gene TRBV2 combines with J gene TRBJ2-5, with TRBD2 matching 12 bases. The germline V gene has CDR1 SNHLY and CDR2 FYNNEI. J gave up 5 bases and V 7 bases, and 5 bases lay outside the gene matches. This CDR3 comprises 14 residues. The CDR3 is CASNLAGGPETQYF. Here the CDR3 DNA reads TGTGCCAGCAACCTAGCGGGGGGGCCGGAGACCCAGTACTTC.

The gene calls are TRBV6-5 and TRBJ1-2; 9 bases are a match to TRBD1. V shed 8 bases and J 0 bases; nucleotides not matched to a gene: 4. The CDR3 spans 14 residues. CDR1 is MNHEY, CDR2 SVGAGI, per germline. The CDR3 region is CASGGTGSNYGYTF. The CDR3 DNA is TGTGCCAGCGGCGGGACAGGGTCTAACTATGGCTACACCTTC.

The chain joins TRBV20-1 to TRBJ2-1; 7 nucleotides agree with TRBD2. The CDR3 runs 11 residues. Germline V CDR1 and CDR2: DFQATT, SNEGSKA (reference sequence). The CDR3 sequence: CGGVVGSGQFF. The CDR3 DNA reads TGCGGGGGGGTGGTTGGTAGTGGGCAGTTCTTC.